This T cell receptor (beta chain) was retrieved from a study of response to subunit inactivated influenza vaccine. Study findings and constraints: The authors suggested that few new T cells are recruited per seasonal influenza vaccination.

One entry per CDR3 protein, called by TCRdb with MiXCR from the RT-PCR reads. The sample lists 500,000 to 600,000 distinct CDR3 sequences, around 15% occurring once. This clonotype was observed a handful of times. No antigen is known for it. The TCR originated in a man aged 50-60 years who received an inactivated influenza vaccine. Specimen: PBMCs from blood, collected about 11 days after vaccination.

The CDR3 DNA is TGCAGTGCTATGCGCGGGGGGGAGGCCCAGTACTTC. It codes for CSAMRGGEAQYF. The V call is TRBV20-1, the J call TRBJ2-5; 9 bases match TRBD2. The CDR3 totals 12 residues. Trimming cost V 4 bases and J 9 bases; bases outside gene matches: 6. Germline values: CDR1 DFQATT, CDR2 SNEGSKA (reference sequence).